One sample yielded the 6 T cell receptor beta chains listed below, sequenced in a study of T cell responses to AZD1222 COVID-19 vaccine. Produced via immunoSEQ multiplex PCR; TCRdb's table is partial and in-frame only. The sample lists some 150,000 clones; about nine tenths were seen once. This specimen was peripheral blood, taken on day 0 of AZD1222 vaccination. These receptors all stem from an adult in good health.

The chain links TRBV5-1 to TRBJ1-2; D uncertain. This CDR3 has 15 residues. Trimming shortened V by 0 bases and J by 3 bases, and 12 bases separated the two germline ends. Germline-derived CDR1 and CDR2 are SGHRS and YFSETQ. The CDR3 region has the DNA TGCGCCAGCAGCTTGGGCGTGGGTATGGACTATGGCTACACCTTC. This codes for CASSLGVGMDYGYTF.

A single count supports this clone. The CDR3: CASSPTGGQGKTEAFF. The CDR3 DNA is TGTGCCAGCAGCCCAACAGGAGGACAGGGAAAAACTGAAGCTTTCTTT. V gene TRBV28 combines with J gene TRBJ1-1, with TRBD1 identical over 8 bases. The V segment lost 6 bases and the J segment 5 bases; nucleotides outside the gene matches: 14. This CDR3 has 16 amino acids. Per the germline V gene, CDR1 is MDHEN and CDR2 is SYDVKM.

This chain links TRBV5-6 with TRBJ1-2, with TRBD1 as a possible D gene (6 bases). The germline V and J ends were trimmed by 2 bases and 4 bases, with 9 bases remaining between them. In germline, CDR1 is SGHDT, CDR2 YYEEEE. The CDR3 extends over 13 amino acids. CDR3 in DNA: TGTGCCAGCAGCTTAACAGGGTTCTATGGCTACACCTTC. It is translated as CASSLTGFYGYTF. The full variable domain, completed using reference TRBV5-6 and TRBJ1-2, is DAGVTQSPTHLIKTRGQQVTLRCSPKSGHDTVSWYQQALGQGPQFIFQYYEEEERQRGNFPDRFSGHQFPNYSSELNVNALLLGDSALYLCASSLTGFYGYTFGSGTRLTVV.

In this sample, this clone turned up a few times. The rearrangement links TRBV6-5 to TRBJ1-1; D possibly corresponds to TRBD1 (5 bases). V lost 2 bases to trimming and J lost 5 bases, with 9 bases between them. This CDR3 is 13 amino acids long. CDR1 is MNHEY and CDR2 is SVGAGI in the germline V gene. The CDR3 DNA reads TGTGCCAGCAGTTACGACAGCAGGACTGAAGCTTTCTTT. Amino acid sequence: CASSYDSRTEAFF.

V and J are TRBV5-6 and TRBJ1-5, with D unclear. The CDR3 length is 14 residues. With 4 bases removed from V and 4 bases from J, the gap between germline ends came to 12 bases. Germline V gene lookup returns CDR1 SGHDT and CDR2 YYEEEE. CDR3 in DNA: TGTGCCAGCAGCGTAGACGGTCGTAATCAGCCCCAGCATTTT. The encoded protein is CASSVDGRNQPQHF.

The rearrangement links TRBV3-1 (or the pseudogene TRBV3-2) to TRBJ1-2; 7 bases line up with TRBD1. The trim removed 4 bases at V and 3 bases at J, leaving 2 bases unmatched. This CDR3 region has 13 residues. Germline V gene lookup returns CDR1 LGHDT and CDR2 YNNKEL (reference sequence). CDR3 coding DNA: TGTGCCAGCAGCCTACAGGGGCACTATGGCTACACCTTC. It encodes CASSLQGHYGYTF.